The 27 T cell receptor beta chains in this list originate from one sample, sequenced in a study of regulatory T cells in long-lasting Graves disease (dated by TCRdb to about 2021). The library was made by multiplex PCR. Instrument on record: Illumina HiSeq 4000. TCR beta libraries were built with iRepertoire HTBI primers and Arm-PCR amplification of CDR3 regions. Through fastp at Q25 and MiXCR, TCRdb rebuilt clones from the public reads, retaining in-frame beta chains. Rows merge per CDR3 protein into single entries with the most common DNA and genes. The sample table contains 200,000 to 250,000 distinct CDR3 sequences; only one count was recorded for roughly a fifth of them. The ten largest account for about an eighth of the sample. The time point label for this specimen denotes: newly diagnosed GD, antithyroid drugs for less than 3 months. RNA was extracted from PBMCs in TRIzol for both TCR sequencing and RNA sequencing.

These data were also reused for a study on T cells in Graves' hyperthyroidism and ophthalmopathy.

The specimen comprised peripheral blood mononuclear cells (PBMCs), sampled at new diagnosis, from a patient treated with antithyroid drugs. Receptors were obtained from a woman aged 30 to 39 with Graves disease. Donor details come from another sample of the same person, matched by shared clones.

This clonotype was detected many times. As DNA, the CDR3 is TGTGCCATCAGTGAGTCGTTCGGCAGGGCCACGAACACCGGGGAGCTGTTTTTT. Translating it yields CAISESFGRATNTGELFF. The chain employs TRBV10-3 and TRBJ2-2, with D tentatively TRBD1 (5 bases). The germline gives CDR1 ENHRY, CDR2 SYGVKD. Trimming removed 0 bases from V and 0 bases from J, with 14 bases in between. There are 18 residues in the CDR3.

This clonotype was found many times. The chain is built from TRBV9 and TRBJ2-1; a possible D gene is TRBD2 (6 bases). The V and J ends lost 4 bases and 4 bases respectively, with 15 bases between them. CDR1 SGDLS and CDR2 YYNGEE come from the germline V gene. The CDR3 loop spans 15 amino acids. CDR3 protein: CASSRGAGPYNEQFF. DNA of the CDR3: TGTGCCAGCAGCAGAGGGGCGGGACCTTACAATGAGCAGTTCTTC.

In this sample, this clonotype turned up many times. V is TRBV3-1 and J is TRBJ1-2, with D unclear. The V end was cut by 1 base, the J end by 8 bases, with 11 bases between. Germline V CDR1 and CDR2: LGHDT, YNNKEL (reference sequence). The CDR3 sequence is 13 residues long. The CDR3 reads CASSQVGVTGYTF. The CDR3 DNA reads TGTGCCAGCAGCCAAGTTGGGGTGACGGGCTACACCTTC.

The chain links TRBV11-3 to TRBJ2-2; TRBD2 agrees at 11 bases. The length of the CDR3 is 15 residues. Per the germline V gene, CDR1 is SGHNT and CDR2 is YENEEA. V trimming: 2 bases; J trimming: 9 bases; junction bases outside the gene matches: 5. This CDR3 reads CASSLRSGGARELFF. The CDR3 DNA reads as TGTGCCAGCAGCTTACGTAGCGGGGGGGCCCGGGAGCTGTTTTTT.

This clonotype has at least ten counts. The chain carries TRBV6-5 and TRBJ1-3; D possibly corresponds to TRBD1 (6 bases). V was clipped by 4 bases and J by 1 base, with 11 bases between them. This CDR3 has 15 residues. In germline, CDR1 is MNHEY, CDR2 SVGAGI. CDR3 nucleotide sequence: TGTGCCAGCAGTTCCGAGGGGGGGTCTGGAAACACCATATATTTT. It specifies CASSSEGGSGNTIYF.

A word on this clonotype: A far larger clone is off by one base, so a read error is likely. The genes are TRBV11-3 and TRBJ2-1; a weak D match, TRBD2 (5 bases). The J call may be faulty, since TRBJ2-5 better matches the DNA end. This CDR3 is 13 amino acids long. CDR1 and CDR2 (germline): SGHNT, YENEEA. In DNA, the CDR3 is TGTGCCAGCGGCCTACTAGACGGAGAGACCCAGTACTTC. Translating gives CASGLLDGETQYF.

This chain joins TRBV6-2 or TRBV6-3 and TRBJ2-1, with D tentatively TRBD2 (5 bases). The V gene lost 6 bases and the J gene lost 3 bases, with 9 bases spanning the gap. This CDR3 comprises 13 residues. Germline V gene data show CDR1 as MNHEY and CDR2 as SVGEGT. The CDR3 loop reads CASRGSLYNEQFF. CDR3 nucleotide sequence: TGTGCCAGCAGGGGGAGCCTCTACAATGAGCAGTTCTTC.

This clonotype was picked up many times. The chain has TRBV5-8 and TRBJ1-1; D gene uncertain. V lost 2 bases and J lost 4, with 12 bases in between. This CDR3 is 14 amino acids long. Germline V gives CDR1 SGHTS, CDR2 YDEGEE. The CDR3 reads CASSLGARRTEAFF. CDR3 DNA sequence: TGTGCCAGCAGCTTAGGCGCCCGGCGCACTGAAGCTTTCTTT.

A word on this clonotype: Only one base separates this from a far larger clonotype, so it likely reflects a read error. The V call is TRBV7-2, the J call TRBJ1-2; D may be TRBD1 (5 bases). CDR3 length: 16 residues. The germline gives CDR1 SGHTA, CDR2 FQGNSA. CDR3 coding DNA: TGTGTCAGTCCTCGAATAAAGGGGAGTTGGGACTATGGCTACACCTTC. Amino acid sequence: CVSPRIKGSWDYGYTF.

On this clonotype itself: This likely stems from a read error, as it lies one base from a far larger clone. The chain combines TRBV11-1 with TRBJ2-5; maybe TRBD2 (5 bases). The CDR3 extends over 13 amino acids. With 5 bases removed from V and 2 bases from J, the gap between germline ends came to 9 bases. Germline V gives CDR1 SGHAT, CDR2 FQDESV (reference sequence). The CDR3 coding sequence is TGTGCCAGCAGCCTCGGGGAGCAAGAGACCCAGTACTTC. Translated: CASSLGEQETQYF. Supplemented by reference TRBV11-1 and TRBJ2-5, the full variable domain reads EAEVAQSPRYKITEKSQAVAFWCDPISGHATLYWYRQILGQGPELLVQFQDESVVDDSQLPKDRFSAERLKGVDSTLKIQPAELGDSAMYLCASSLGEQETQYFGPGTRLLVL.

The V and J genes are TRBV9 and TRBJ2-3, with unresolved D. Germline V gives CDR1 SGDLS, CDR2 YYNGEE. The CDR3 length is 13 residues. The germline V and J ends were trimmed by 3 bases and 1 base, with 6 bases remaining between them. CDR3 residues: CASSALGTDTQYF. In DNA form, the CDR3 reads TGTGCCAGCAGCGCTCTAGGCACAGATACGCAGTATTTT.

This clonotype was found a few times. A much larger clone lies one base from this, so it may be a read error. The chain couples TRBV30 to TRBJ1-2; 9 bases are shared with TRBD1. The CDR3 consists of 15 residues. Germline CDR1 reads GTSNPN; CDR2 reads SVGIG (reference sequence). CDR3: CAWSVPGTGSYGCTF. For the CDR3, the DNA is TGTGCCTGGAGTGTACCCGGGACAGGGTCGTATGGCTGCACCTTC.

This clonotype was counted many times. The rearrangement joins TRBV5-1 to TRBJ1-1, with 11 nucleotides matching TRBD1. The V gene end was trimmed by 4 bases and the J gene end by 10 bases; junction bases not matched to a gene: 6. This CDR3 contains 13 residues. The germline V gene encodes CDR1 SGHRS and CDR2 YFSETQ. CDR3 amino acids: CASSSGQGAGAFF. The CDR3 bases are TGCGCCAGCAGCAGCGGACAGGGGGCCGGAGCTTTCTTT.

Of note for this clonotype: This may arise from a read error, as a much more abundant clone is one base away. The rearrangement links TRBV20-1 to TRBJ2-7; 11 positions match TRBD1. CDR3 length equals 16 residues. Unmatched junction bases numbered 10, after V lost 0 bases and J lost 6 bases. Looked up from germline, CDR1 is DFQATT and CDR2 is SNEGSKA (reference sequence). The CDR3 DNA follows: TGCAGTGCTAGAGATTTCTGGACAGGGGGCCAGTTCGAGCAGTACTTC. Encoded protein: CSARDFWTGGQFEQYF.

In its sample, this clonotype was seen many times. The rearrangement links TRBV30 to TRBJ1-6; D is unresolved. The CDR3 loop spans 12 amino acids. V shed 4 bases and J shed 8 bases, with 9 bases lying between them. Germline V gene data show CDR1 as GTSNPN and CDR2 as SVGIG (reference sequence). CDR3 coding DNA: TGTGCCTGGACCATACCAGATTCACCCCTCCACTTT. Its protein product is CAWTIPDSPLHF.

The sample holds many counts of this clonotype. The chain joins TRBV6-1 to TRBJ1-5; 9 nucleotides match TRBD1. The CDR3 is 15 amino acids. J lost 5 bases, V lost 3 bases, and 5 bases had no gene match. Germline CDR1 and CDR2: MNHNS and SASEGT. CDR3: CASSDLGQGYQPQHF. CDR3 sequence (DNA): TGTGCCAGCAGTGATCTCGGACAGGGGTATCAGCCCCAGCATTTT.

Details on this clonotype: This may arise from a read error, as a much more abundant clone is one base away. In DNA form, the CDR3 reads TGTGCCAGCAGTTTAGTTCGGATGAAAACTGAAGCTTTCTTT. Its translation is CASSLVRMKTEAFF. J is TRBJ1-1 and V is TRBV27, with unresolved D. CDR3 length: 14 amino acids. Germline values: CDR1 MNHEY, CDR2 SMNVEV (reference sequence).

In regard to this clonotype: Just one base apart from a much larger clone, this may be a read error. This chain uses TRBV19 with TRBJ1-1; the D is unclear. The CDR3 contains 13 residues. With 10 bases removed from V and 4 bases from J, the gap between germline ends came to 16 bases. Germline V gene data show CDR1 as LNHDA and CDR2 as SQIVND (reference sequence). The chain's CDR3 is CATRHGRSTEAFF. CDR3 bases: TGTGCCACCAGGCACGGGCGGAGCACTGAAGCTTTCTTT.

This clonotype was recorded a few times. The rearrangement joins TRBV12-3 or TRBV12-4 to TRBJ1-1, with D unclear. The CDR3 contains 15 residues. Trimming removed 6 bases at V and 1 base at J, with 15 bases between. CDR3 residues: CASSPTRISNTEAFF. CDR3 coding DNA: TGTGCCAGCAGCCCGACCCGAATATCGAACACTGAAGCTTTCTTT.

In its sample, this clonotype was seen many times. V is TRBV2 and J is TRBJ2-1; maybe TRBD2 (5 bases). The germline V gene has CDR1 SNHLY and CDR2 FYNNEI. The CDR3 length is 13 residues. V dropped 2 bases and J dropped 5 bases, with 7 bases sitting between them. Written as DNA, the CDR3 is TGTGCCAGCAGTGAAACCGGGAACAATGAGCAGTTCTTC. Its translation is CASSETGNNEQFF. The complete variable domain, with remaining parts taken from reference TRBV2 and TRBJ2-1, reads EPEVTQTPSHQVTQMGQEVILRCVPISNHLYFYWYRQILGQKVEFLVSFYNNEISEKSEIFDDQFSVERPDGSNFTLKIRSTKLEDSAMYFCASSETGNNEQFFGPGTRLTVL.

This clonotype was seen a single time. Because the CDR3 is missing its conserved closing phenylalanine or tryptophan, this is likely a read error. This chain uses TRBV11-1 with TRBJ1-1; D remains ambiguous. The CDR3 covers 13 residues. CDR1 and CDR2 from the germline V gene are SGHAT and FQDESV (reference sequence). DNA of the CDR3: TGTGTCAGCAGCCGTCCGGAGGCCACTGAAGCTTTCTTA. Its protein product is CVSSRPEATEAFL.

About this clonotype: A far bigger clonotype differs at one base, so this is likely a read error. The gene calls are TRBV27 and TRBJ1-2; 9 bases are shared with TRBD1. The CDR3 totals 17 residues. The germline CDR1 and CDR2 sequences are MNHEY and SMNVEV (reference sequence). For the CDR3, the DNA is TGTCCCAGCAGTGTAGCACAGGGGGCGAGACCGATCTATGGCTACACCTTC. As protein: CPSSVAQGARPIYGYTF.

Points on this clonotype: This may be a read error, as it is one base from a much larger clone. In DNA form, the CDR3 reads TGCAGTGCTAGAGATTCGGGGAGGGAAAAACTGTTTTTT. This translates into CSARDSGREKLFF. The chain has TRBV20-1 and TRBJ1-4, with D unresolved. Trimming pared 0 bases from V and 8 bases from J, leaving 10 bases between. This CDR3 contains 13 residues. CDR1 is DFQATT and CDR2 is SNEGSKA in the germline V gene (reference sequence).

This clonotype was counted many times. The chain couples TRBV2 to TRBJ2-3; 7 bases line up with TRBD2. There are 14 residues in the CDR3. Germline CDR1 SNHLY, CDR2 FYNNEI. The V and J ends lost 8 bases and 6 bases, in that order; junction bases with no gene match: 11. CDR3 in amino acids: CASAKWEGRDTQYF. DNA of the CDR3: TGTGCCAGCGCGAAGTGGGAGGGCCGGGATACGCAGTATTTT.

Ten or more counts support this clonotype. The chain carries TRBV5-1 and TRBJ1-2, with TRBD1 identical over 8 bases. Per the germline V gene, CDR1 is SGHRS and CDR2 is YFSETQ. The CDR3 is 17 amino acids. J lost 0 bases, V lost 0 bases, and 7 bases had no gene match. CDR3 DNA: TGCGCCAGCAGCTTGGATCCCAGGGGGCCCTCTAACTATGGCTACACCTTC. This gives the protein CASSLDPRGPSNYGYTF. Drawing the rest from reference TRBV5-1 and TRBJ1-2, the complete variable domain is KAGVTQTPRYLIKTRGQQVTLSCSPISGHRSVSWYQQTPGQGLQFLFEYFSETQRNKGNFPGRFSGRQFSNSRSEMNVSTLELGDSALYLCASSLDPRGPSNYGYTFGSGTRLTVV.

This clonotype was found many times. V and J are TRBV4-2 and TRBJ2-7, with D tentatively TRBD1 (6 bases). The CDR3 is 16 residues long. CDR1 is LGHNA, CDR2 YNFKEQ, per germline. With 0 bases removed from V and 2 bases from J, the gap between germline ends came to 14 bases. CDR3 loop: CASSQDRTGFTYEQYF. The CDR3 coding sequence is TGTGCCAGCAGCCAAGATCGTACAGGGTTTACCTACGAGCAGTACTTC.

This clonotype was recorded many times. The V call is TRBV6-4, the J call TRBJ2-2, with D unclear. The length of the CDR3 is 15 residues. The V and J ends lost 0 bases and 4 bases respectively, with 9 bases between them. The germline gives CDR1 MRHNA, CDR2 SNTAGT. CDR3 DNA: TGTGCCAGCAGTGACTCAGGAAAATCCACCGGGGAGCTGTTTTTT. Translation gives CASSDSGKSTGELFF.